Described below is a single T cell receptor (beta chain) sequence and its context. The antigen it recognizes is unknown. The library relied on the immunoSEQ multiplex PCR assay. For the multiplex PCR, a mixture combining 60 forward primers for TCR Vbeta segments and 13 reverse primers for TCR Jbeta segments was used. The CDR3 region of rearranged TCR beta genes was amplified from genomic DNA with a multiplex PCR assay. The amplified TCR beta libraries were sequenced on the Illumina HiSeq System as 87-base-pair reads. The study's processing was this. In a later analysis, some 80 million unique TCR beta chains were counted across the 500 to 850 repertoires, and roughly 11 million of these chains were shared by at least two donors. To remove PCR and sequencing errors, raw reads were error-corrected and collapsed into unique sequences using a nearest-neighbor algorithm that merged closely related sequences. Alignment of CDR3 sequences to IMGT reference sequences was used to assign V, D and J gene segments. For a sequence to be retained, a match of at least six nucleotides to both a V gene segment and a J gene segment was required. A rearrangement counted as productive if the CDR3 had no stop codons and remained in frame with V and J, and every other rearrangement counted as non-productive. CDR3 was defined by IMGT convention, running from the second conserved V-encoded cysteine to the conserved J-encoded phenylalanine. The earlier analysis of about 610 of the donors excluded sequences that lacked an unambiguous match to a single V gene segment. In an earlier analysis of 587 of the donors, a V segment was called functional when productive rearrangements were above 56.7%, and segregating when the standard deviation between donors exceeded 5%. A statistical classification framework was developed to diagnose cytomegalovirus status using the catalog of TCR beta chain sequences. V and J gene assignment, in a later analysis, came from comparing TCR nucleotide sequences with IMGT/GENE-DB human TR gene sequences. In a later analysis, CDR3 sequences and most-parsimonious VDJ recombination scenarios were assigned using the TCRdist pipeline. In a later analysis, each TCR beta chain was defined by its CDR3 amino acid sequence together with its V-gene family, and reads lacking a unique V-gene family were excluded. A later analysis removed 592 highly shared, low-generation-probability nucleotide sequences to deal with suspected cross-contamination and a sequencing artifact. In a later analysis, a clonal expansion index was calculated for each public chain from normalized within-repertoire ranks of inferred template counts. A later analysis computed generation probabilities with a VDJ recombination model fitted to out-of-frame rearrangements, and checked the results against IGoR. A later analysis scored TCR-TCR, TCR-HLA and TCR-CMV co-occurrence with hypergeometric tests, applying a repertoire-size bias correction to TCR pairs. False discovery rates were estimated in a later analysis by permuting HLA or CMV assignments 20 times. In a later analysis, co-occurring TCRs were grouped with DBSCAN, and TCRdist sequence similarity was added when clustering was performed within HLA-allele-positive subsets. Repertoires with fewer than 30,000 or more than 120,000 public chains were left out of co-occurrence clustering, as were five repertoires with anomalous nucleotide sharing. What TCRdb holds here is the immuneACCESS table cut down to in-frame rearrangements. Part of the clones is not present; checked against another copy, under half of the missing clones reflect an unresolved V gene, and the others are unexplained. That table supplies the V and J calls and clone size; D and trimming were determined from the DNA. The table of this sample itemizes 120,000 or so clones. 3.6% of the sample belongs to the ten largest clones.

The cohort consisted of hundreds of healthy bone marrow donors. All cohort members were sampled while nominally healthy, although unrecorded immune exposures were likely present. The donor was CMV seronegative and was included in the group of hundreds of seronegative cohort members. A peripheral blood sample was provided by each donor, and peripheral blood mononuclear cells were used for TCR beta sequencing. The Qiagen DNeasy Blood Extraction Kit was used to extract genomic DNA from the blood cell samples. From its cysteine to its phenylalanine, the CDR3 spans 13 amino acids. Only CDR3 DNA remains: 39 bases, in frame from the first base. Looking up the germline V gene yields CDR1 MDHEN and CDR2 SYDVKM. Clipping removes 6 bases from V and 4 bases from J, with 5 as the unmatched junction base count. This entry belongs to a study of cytomegalovirus exposure and HLA in healthy donors (dated by TCRdb to about 2017). Turning to the overall study: An earlier analysis of roughly 630 of the donors reported 250 to 300 Gb of sequence data and 117 million unique TCR beta sequences from 150 million to 200 million T cells. Approximately 300 gigabases of sequencing data and approximately 85 million unique TCR sequences were included in an early release covering 550 to 800 HLA-typed donors. The genetic ancestry cluster associated with self-reported Caucasian donors included over 65% of the approximately 410 genotyped donors. The study was designed to test whether signatures of past pathogen exposure could be identified by cataloging public T cell receptors. The study used immunosequencing to profile the T cell repertoires of several hundred subjects and linked those repertoires to cytomegalovirus serostatus. Besides the first cohort of around 700 subjects, a separate validation cohort made up of about 120 different subjects was used. High-throughput TCR immunosequencing, statistical association of individual TCRs with disease status, and machine learning were combined to predict cytomegalovirus infection status. In a later analysis, previously published TCR beta repertoires from hundreds of donors were re-analyzed and high-resolution HLA genotyping was added so that TCR occurrence patterns could be studied. Rather than using new phenotypic data, the later analysis identified candidate immune exposures from TCR beta sequences and from how often those sequences occurred across donors. An earlier analysis of around 580 of the donors used high-throughput TCR beta sequencing to judge whether each TCR beta V gene segment behaved as functional or pseudogenic. Donor age, sex, ethnicity and CMV serostatus were compiled alongside the repertoire data. A later genetic analysis used genome-wide SNP genotypes for about 60% of the roughly 700 donors, treating that subset as a discovery cohort. All discovery cohort repertoires had been generated on a single sequencing platform. HLA typing included class I and class II loci at four-digit resolution. Typing coverage varied by locus: about 629-640 donors for A, B, C, DRB1 and DQB1; approximately 560 for DQA1; over 600 for DPA1; about 450 for DPB1. Roughly 5 DR-DQ haplotypes were handled as single units for association and clustering, since linkage in the cohort was strong. Among 398 genotyped donors of the cohort, an average of 235,054 unique TCR beta nucleotide sequences were sequenced per donor, 15% to 20% of them non-productive.

Here is what the overall study found, with its caveats: Because HLA typing was unavailable for some donors at each locus, only the typed subset was used in association tests. A later analysis reported that several top co-occurrence clusters appeared linked to parvovirus B19, influenza, CMV and Epstein-Barr virus. A few of the identified cytomegalovirus-associated TCR beta chains were confirmed in vitro to be specific for cytomegalovirus antigens. At a false discovery rate of 0.05, a later analysis linked 16,951 TCR beta sequences to specific HLA alleles. According to a later analysis, most CMV-associated TCR beta chains appeared to be HLA-restricted, and the HLA associations seemed to be driven largely by CMV exposure. Most TCR sequences were seen in very few donors, while some public TCRs were found in many individuals. Some IMGT-functional V segments, including TRBV6-2 and TRBV6-3, could not be told apart with the 87-base-pair reads, so those segments were excluded. In both the original and validation cohorts, the classifier was reported to diagnose cytomegalovirus status with high specificity and sensitivity. Because counts were too low, seventeen rarely observed V segments, including chromosome 9 orphons, were excluded from the earlier analysis of several hundred of the donors. A further reported finding was that TCR beta sequences accurately predicted the HLA-A and HLA-B alleles for most subjects in the first cohort. In a later analysis, HLA-associated TCR beta chains showed more clonal expansion and lower generation probabilities than non-associated chains that were equally common. This cohort had only TCR beta chains sequenced, and the lack of alpha or paired-chain data limited which features could be detected. The study gave a list of around 170 TCR beta chains associated with cytomegalovirus. Linkage disequilibrium might explain the correlated functional status among segregating V segments, but an unknown experimental factor could not be ruled out. In a later genetic analysis, fewer N-insertions in productive TCRs were reported among donors in an Asian-associated ancestry cluster than the roughly 700-donor mean. Assigning TCR associations to individual alleles was difficult when HLA alleles, especially DR and DQ, strongly co-occurred. According to the authors, the approach could potentially be generalized to other disease states and immunological phenotypes. For the cohort, immune exposure information was limited to CMV serostatus. A later analysis found that TCR association rates varied across HLA loci, with DRB1 alleles showing the most associated TCRs and HLA-C alleles the fewest. In a later genetic analysis, a missense DCLRE1C variant was associated with V-gene and J-gene trimming of TCR beta chains, and the association was replicated in an independent cohort. A cluster of highly shared sequence variants was judged likely to be a technical artifact of the sequencing pipeline. Sequencing depth was assumed to be roughly uniform across donors in the presence/absence analyses, though that assumption may not hold. In an earlier analysis of some 550 of the donors, most TCR beta V segments were observed in productive rearrangements about 90% or about 30% of the time, broadly matching IMGT annotations.

The clonotype comes from a man aged 18 to 35 in good health and CMV-seronegative. The sequence joins TRBV28 to TRBJ2-5; 7 of the junction bases match TRBD1. What was sequenced was PBMCs. DNA sequence: TGTGCCAGCAGCCGACAGGGCGGAGAGACCCAGTACTTC. Its amino acids are CASSRQGGETQYF.